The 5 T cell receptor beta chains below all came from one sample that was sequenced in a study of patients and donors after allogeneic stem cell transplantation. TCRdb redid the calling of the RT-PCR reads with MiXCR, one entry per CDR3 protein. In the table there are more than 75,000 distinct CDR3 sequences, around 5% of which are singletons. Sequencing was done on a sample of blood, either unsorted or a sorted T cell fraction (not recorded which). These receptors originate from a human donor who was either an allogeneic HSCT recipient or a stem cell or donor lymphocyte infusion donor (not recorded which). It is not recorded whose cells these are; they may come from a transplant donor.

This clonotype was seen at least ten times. CDR3 nucleotide sequence: TGTGCCAGCAGCCAAGCTCCGGGGGCAGAACAGCCCCAGCATTTT. The encoded protein is CASSQAPGAEQPQHF. The V call is TRBV3-1, the J call TRBJ1-5, with D tentatively TRBD1 (6 bases). V lost 1 base to trimming and J lost 7 bases, with 14 bases between them. The CDR3 is made up of 15 amino acids. Germline lookup yields CDR1 LGHDT and CDR2 YNNKEL (reference sequence).

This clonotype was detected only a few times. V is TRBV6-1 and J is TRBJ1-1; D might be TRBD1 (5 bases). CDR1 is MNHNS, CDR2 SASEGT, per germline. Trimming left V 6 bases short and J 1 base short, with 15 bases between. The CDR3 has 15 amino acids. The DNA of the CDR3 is TGTGCCAGCAGACCATCTCGAACAGGGAACACTGAAGCTTTCTTT. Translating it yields CASRPSRTGNTEAFF.

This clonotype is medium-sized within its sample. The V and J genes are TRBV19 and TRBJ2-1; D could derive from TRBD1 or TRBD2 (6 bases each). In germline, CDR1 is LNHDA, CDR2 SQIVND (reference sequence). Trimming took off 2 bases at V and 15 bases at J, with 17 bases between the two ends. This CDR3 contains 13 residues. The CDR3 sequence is CASSISGGALRFF. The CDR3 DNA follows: TGTGCCAGTAGTATATCCGGGGGCGCCTTACGGTTCTTC.

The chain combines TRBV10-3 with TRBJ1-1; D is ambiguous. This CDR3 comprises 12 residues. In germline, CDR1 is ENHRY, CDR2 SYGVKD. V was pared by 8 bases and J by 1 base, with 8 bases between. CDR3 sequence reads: CAISRQNTEAFF. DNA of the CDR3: TGTGCCATCTCACGACAGAACACTGAAGCTTTCTTT.

The CDR3 here is CSARDGGRDLNTEAFF. Here the CDR3 DNA reads TGCAGTGCTAGAGATGGGGGCAGGGATCTGAACACTGAAGCTTTCTTT. The rearrangement links TRBV20-1 to TRBJ1-1; perhaps TRBD1 as D (6 bases). V was trimmed by 0 bases and J by 0 bases, leaving 14 bases between them. The V gene's germline CDR1 is DFQATT and CDR2 SNEGSKA (reference sequence). The CDR3 length is 16 residues.